The 24 T cell receptor beta chains presented below share a single source sample, sequenced in a study of T cell responses to AZD1222 COVID-19 vaccine. Here immunoSEQ multiplex PCR was the method, and the copy in TCRdb shows in-frame clones only, minus some. This repertoire shows about 130,000 clones, just over 85% found once; its top ten account for about 8.3%. The sequenced sample was peripheral blood, obtained on day 0 of AZD1222 vaccination. The receptors originated from an adult in good health.

The CDR3 DNA follows: TGTGCCAGCAGCTTGGTGGGACAGGTGGACTCTGGGGCCAACGTCCTGACTTTC. As protein: CASSLVGQVDSGANVLTF. V usage is TRBV5-5 and J usage is TRBJ2-6; TRBD1 matches 8 bases. V gave up 0 bases and J gave up 0 bases; unmatched junction bases: 5. Looked up from germline, CDR1 is SGHKS and CDR2 is YYEKEE (reference sequence). The length of the CDR3 is 18 residues.

The chain employs TRBV27 and TRBJ2-7; maybe TRBD1 (6 bases). The CDR3 is 14 amino acids. Germline lookup yields CDR1 MNHEY and CDR2 SMNVEV (reference sequence). The germline V and J ends were trimmed by 5 bases and 8 bases, with 19 bases remaining between them. The CDR3 DNA sequence: TGTGCCAGCAGTCTCCAAACAGGGACCGGGAAGCAGTACTTC. This codes for CASSLQTGTGKQYF.

This rearrangement joins TRBV5-6 to TRBJ2-7; 10 bases fit TRBD2. This CDR3 has 14 amino acids. V shed 2 bases, J shed 5 bases, and the junction held 4 bases outside the gene matches. The germline CDR1 and CDR2 sequences are SGHDT and YYEEEE. CDR3 protein: CASSFRLAGDEQYF. In DNA form, the CDR3 reads TGTGCCAGCAGCTTTCGGCTAGCGGGGGACGAGCAGTACTTC.

The gene calls are TRBV28 and TRBJ2-7; D call uncertain. This CDR3 has 15 residues. CDR1 and CDR2 from the germline V gene are MDHEN and SYDVKM. Trimming stripped 5 bases from V and 5 bases from J, with 19 bases between. In nucleotides, the CDR3 is TGTGCCAGCAGTGCCTACGGACGTCACGACGACGAGCAGTACTTC. It encodes CASSAYGRHDDEQYF.

The chain has TRBV7-9 and TRBJ2-3; TRBD2 matches at 12 bases. Germline CDR1 SEHNR, CDR2 FQNEAQ (reference sequence). The length of the CDR3 is 16 residues. Trimming removed 4 bases from V and 0 bases from J; junction bases left unmatched: 2. The DNA of the CDR3 is TGTGCCAGCAGCTCTAGCGGGGGGGCGAGCACAGATACGCAGTATTTT. Its translation is CASSSSGGASTDTQYF.

V usage is TRBV5-1 and J usage is TRBJ1-2, with a possible D match to TRBD1 (5 bases). The germline gives CDR1 SGHRS, CDR2 YFSETQ. The CDR3 has 14 residues. Deletions cut 3 bases from V and 1 base from J, with 10 bases between. The CDR3 is CASSSVTVNYGYTF. As DNA, the CDR3 is TGCGCCAGCAGCTCGGTGACAGTTAACTATGGCTACACCTTC.

V and J are TRBV30 and TRBJ1-4, with D possibly TRBD1 on 5 matching bases. Deletions cut 0 bases from V and 3 bases from J, with 8 bases between. The germline gives CDR1 GTSNPN, CDR2 SVGIG (reference sequence). The CDR3 contains 14 residues. The CDR3 here is CAWSVGGSNEKLFF. The CDR3 DNA sequence: TGTGCCTGGAGTGTCGGGGGGTCTAATGAAAAACTGTTTTTT.

The V and J genes are TRBV6-1 and TRBJ1-5; D not certain. The CDR3 sequence is 14 residues long. Germline lookup yields CDR1 MNHNS and CDR2 SASEGT. Trimming removed 0 bases at V and 7 bases at J, with 10 bases between. The CDR3 DNA reads TGTGCCAGCAGTGAAGCGTCCGGGTGGCAGCCCCAGCATTTT. Amino acid sequence: CASSEASGWQPQHF.

The chain employs TRBV6-6 and TRBJ2-7; 10 bases match TRBD1. Germline V gene lookup returns CDR1 MNHNY and CDR2 SVGAGI (reference sequence). The ends lost 5 bases at V and 5 bases at J; junction bases unmatched: 3. The CDR3 sequence is 13 residues long. The CDR3: CASSGGQGNEQYF. The CDR3 DNA is TGTGCCAGCAGTGGGGGACAGGGGAACGAGCAGTACTTC.

The chain recombines TRBV5-4 with TRBJ1-1, with D possibly being TRBD1 (5 bases). The germline gives CDR1 SGHNT, CDR2 YYREEE (reference sequence). This CDR3 has 14 amino acids. Trimming stripped 4 bases from V and 3 bases from J, with 13 bases between. The CDR3, as DNA: TGTGCCAGCAGCGCTACCCAGGGTGACACTGAAGCTTTCTTT. This sequence encodes CASSATQGDTEAFF.

The rearrangement joins TRBV5-4 to TRBJ1-4, with 10 bases matching TRBD1. The CDR3 extends over 16 amino acids. Per the germline V gene, CDR1 is SGHNT and CDR2 is YYREEE (reference sequence). V was clipped by 4 bases and J by 8 bases; unmatched bases: 11. The CDR3 spells CASSLMTGGAREKLFF. CDR3 coding DNA: TGTGCCAGCAGCCTGATGACAGGGGGCGCGAGGGAAAAACTGTTTTTT.

The chain uses TRBV7-2 and TRBJ2-3, with D perhaps given as TRBD1 or TRBD2 (6 bases each). V lost 3 bases and J 2 bases, leaving 12 bases between the germline ends. The CDR3 extends over 15 amino acids. Germline-derived CDR1 and CDR2 are SGHTA and FQGNSA. In DNA form, the CDR3 reads TGTGCCAGCAGCTTCGTGGGGGGCAACACAGATACGCAGTATTTT. The encoded protein is CASSFVGGNTDTQYF. Full variable domain (remainder filled in from reference TRBV7-2 and TRBJ2-3): GAGVSQSPSNKVTEKGKDVELRCDPISGHTALYWYRQSLGQGLEFLIYFQGNSAPDKSGLPSDRFSAERTGGSVSTLTIQRTQQEDSAVYLCASSFVGGNTDTQYFGPGTRLTVL.

This clone was seen a single time. This chain connects TRBV9 to TRBJ2-4, with D possibly being TRBD2 (5 bases). CDR1 is SGDLS, CDR2 YYNGEE, per germline. The V end was cut by 3 bases, the J end by 1 base, with 14 bases between. The CDR3 is made up of 16 amino acids. The CDR3 DNA reads as TGTGCCAGCAGCGAGCAGGAGGCTTTTGCCAAAAACATTCAGTACTTC. This encodes CASSEQEAFAKNIQYF.

On this clone itself: The same CDR3 can be traced to other DNA sequences in this sample. The chain is built from TRBV5-1 and TRBJ1-1, with D unclear. Deletions cut 0 bases from V and 4 bases from J, with 7 bases between. Germline-derived CDR1 and CDR2 are SGHRS and YFSETQ. The CDR3 covers 13 residues. The CDR3 is CASSLAQFTEAFF. The CDR3 coding sequence is TGCGCCAGCAGCTTGGCACAATTCACTGAAGCTTTCTTT.

The V and J genes are TRBV7-2 and TRBJ2-1, with TRBD2 matching 7 bases. V lost 5 bases to trimming and J lost 6 bases; unmatched junction nucleotides: 4. This CDR3 is built from 13 residues. Germline CDR1 SGHTA, CDR2 FQGNSA. The CDR3: CASSPWTSNEQFF. Written as DNA, the CDR3 is TGTGCCAGCAGCCCCTGGACTAGCAATGAGCAGTTCTTC.

For this clone: One junction end disagrees with the germline gene, perhaps due to a read error. The chain joins TRBV7-9 to TRBJ2-7; D might be TRBD2 (6 bases). CDR3 size: 14 residues. The germline CDR1 and CDR2 sequences are SEHNR and FQNEAQ (reference sequence). The CDR3 DNA reads as TGTGTCAGCAGCCATCCGGGACTGCTCTACGAGCAGTACTTC. Translated: CVSSHPGLLYEQYF.

The chain joins TRBV6-2 or TRBV6-3 to TRBJ2-1, with 8 nucleotides matching TRBD2. CDR1 is MNHEY, CDR2 SVGEGT, per germline. The ends lost 2 bases at V and 3 bases at J; junction bases unmatched: 6. The CDR3 consists of 16 residues. The CDR3 loop reads CASSYPTGGDYNEQFF. The CDR3 nucleotides are TGTGCCAGCAGTTACCCGACCGGGGGGGACTACAATGAGCAGTTCTTC.

The chain links TRBV10-1 to TRBJ2-3; 9 bases fit TRBD2. V was clipped by 7 bases and J by 1 base; unmatched bases: 0. Germline V lookup: CDR1 WNHNN, CDR2 SYGVQD (reference sequence). The CDR3 runs 13 residues. The CDR3, as DNA: TGCGCCAGCACTAGCGGGGGCACAGATACGCAGTATTTT. It specifies CASTSGGTDTQYF.

J is TRBJ2-7 and V is TRBV5-1; no firm D call. The CDR3 consists of 14 residues. V was trimmed by 5 bases and J by 0 bases, leaving 12 bases between them. The germline CDR1 and CDR2 sequences are SGHRS and YFSETQ. CDR3 residues: CASRDTESSYEQYF. The CDR3 bases are TGCGCCAGCAGAGATACAGAGAGCTCCTACGAGCAGTACTTC.

The chain has TRBV28 and TRBJ1-1, with 8 bases fitting TRBD1. This CDR3 is built from 16 residues. The germline gives CDR1 MDHEN, CDR2 SYDVKM. The junction had 14 bases not matched to a gene; V was cut back by 5 bases and J by 6 bases. DNA for the CDR3: TGTGCCAGCAGTGGCTGGGCCAGGGGGCGGGGGTCTGAAGCTTTCTTT. Amino acids: CASSGWARGRGSEAFF.

CDR3 in amino acids: CASSPPHWQGANTGELFF. The CDR3 nucleotides read TGTGCCAGCAGCCCCCCCCACTGGCAGGGGGCAAACACCGGGGAGCTGTTTTTT. This chain links TRBV7-9 with TRBJ2-2, with 8 nucleotides matching TRBD1. CDR3 length: 18 amino acids. CDR1 is SEHNR, CDR2 FQNEAQ, per germline (reference sequence). The trim removed 5 bases at V and 2 bases at J, leaving 13 bases unmatched.

The V and J genes are TRBV5-1 and TRBJ1-4; D might be TRBD1 (6 bases). CDR1 is SGHRS and CDR2 is YFSETQ in the germline V gene. The length of the CDR3 is 15 residues. V was shortened by 4 bases and J by 7 bases, with 17 bases between the two germline ends. Written as DNA, the CDR3 is TGCGCCAGCAGCCCCCGGGGGGCGGGTGGTGAAAAACTGTTTTTT. Translated: CASSPRGAGGEKLFF.

The chain links TRBV19 to TRBJ1-5; TRBD1 agrees at 7 bases. Germline assignment: CDR1 LNHDA and CDR2 SQIVND (reference sequence). The CDR3 contains 15 residues. Losses at the gene ends were 4 bases for V and 0 bases for J; bases not matched to a gene: 3. CDR3 coding DNA: TGTGCCAGTAGTAGATGGGACAGTAGCAATCAGCCCCAGCATTTT. As protein: CASSRWDSSNQPQHF.

The chain uses TRBV5-4 and TRBJ1-1, with D possibly being TRBD1 (6 bases). There are 14 residues in the CDR3. V was clipped by 2 bases and J by 3 bases, with 11 bases between them. The germline gives CDR1 SGHNT, CDR2 YYREEE (reference sequence). CDR3 sequence reads: CASSLQGPHTEAFF. CDR3 sequence (DNA): TGTGCCAGCAGCTTACAGGGACCCCACACTGAAGCTTTCTTT.